This T cell receptor beta chain was retrieved from a study of blood T cell repertoires in COVID-19 (dated by TCRdb to 2018 to 2020). About the investigation overall: The collaborator samples originated in the United States, Italy and Spain and spanned the acute and convalescent phases of COVID-19. The material from the prospective study consisted of cDNA or gDNA derived from T cells, B-cell-depleted T cells, or PBMCs. The dataset comprised deeply sampled blood TCRbeta repertoires from subjects exposed to, actively infected with, or recovered from COVID-19. A freely available public database, intended as a resource for researchers studying the immune response to SARS-CoV-2, is where the repertoires were released. Samples came from the ongoing ImmuneRACE study (first 160 participants) plus 1,254 subjects from 6 global collaborators. Nearly every sample came with metadata listing a de-identified subject ID, COVID-19 status, age in years and sex. Where available, HLA class I and class II types were obtained from metadata supplied by the sample provider rather than from assay-based typing.

TCRbeta CDR3 regions were amplified from genomic DNA by means of the immunoSEQ Assay, a bias-controlled multiplex PCR. Regarding the original processing steps: Within the assay, amplification of reference gene primers was used to estimate how many nucleated cells each sample contained. To quantify the absolute abundance of each unique TCRbeta CDR3 rearrangement, sequence reads were collapsed and filtered. For each sample, productive Simpson clonality was calculated by taking the square root of Simpson's diversity index across productive rearrangements. TCRdb retrieved this table from immuneACCESS and kept in-frame rearrangements only. Not all clones are present; in checked studies, unresolved V genes account for under half, and no reason is known for the remainder. The V and J calls and clone size were taken over from that table, and D and trimming were inferred from the DNA. Present in this sample are about 250,000 clones, roughly 83% of which were seen just once. The top ten clonotypes cover approximately 5% of the sample.

V sheds 0 bases and J sheds 6 bases, leaving 12 bases between their ends. The germline V gene provides CDR1 SGDLS and CDR2 YYNGEE. The CDR3 runs 14 amino acids, cysteine and phenylalanine included. The CDR3 DNA has 42 bases and is translated from base 1. The paper's findings and limits, for the study overall: How much clinical and demographic metadata was included differed by source and by participant, and the metadata was provided uncurated.

At one collaborating source in Seattle, patients were enrolled during active infection and were followed longitudinally through the course of disease. Each collaborating institution followed its own protocols to collect whole blood in K2EDTA tubes. Collaborator samples were shipped for TCRbeta analysis as frozen whole blood, isolated PBMCs, or DNA extracted from either sample type. A remark on this clone: It has no known antigen specificity. No much larger clonotype is one base removed from it; base qualities were not supplied.

The sequence was collected from a woman of 80 years or more with COVID-19, enrolled during active disease. The chain uses TRBV9 and TRBJ1-1; the D gene identity is not certain. The specimen sequenced was peripheral blood. For the CDR3, the sequence is CASSVGEFIAEAFF. The nucleotides are TGTGCCAGCAGCGTAGGGGAGTTCATCGCTGAAGCTTTCTTT. Reference TRBV9 and TRBJ1-1 genes cover what lies past the CDR3, so the full variable domain is DSGVTQTPKHLITATGQRVTLRCSPRSGDLSVYWYQQSLDQGLQFLIQYYNGEERAKGNILERFSAQQFPDLHSELNLSSLELGDSALYFCASSVGEFIAEAFFGQGTRLTVV.